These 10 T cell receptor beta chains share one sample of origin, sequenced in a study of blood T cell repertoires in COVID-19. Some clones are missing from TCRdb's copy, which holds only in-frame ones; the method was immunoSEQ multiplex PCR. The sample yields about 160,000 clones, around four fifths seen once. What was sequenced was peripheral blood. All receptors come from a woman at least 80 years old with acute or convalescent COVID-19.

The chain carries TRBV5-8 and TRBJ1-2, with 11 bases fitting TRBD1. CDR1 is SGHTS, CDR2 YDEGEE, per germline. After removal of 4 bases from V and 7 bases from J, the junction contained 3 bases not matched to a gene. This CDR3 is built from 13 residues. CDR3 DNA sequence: TGTGCCAGCAGCCTCGGACAGGGGGCTGGCTACACCTTC. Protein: CASSLGQGAGYTF.

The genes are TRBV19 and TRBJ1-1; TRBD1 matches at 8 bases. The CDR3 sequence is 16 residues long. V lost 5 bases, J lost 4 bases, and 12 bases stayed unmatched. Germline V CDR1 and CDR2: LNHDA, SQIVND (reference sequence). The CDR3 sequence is CASSPLGTGPSTEAFF. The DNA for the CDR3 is TGTGCCAGTAGTCCCCTTGGGACAGGACCATCCACTGAAGCTTTCTTT.

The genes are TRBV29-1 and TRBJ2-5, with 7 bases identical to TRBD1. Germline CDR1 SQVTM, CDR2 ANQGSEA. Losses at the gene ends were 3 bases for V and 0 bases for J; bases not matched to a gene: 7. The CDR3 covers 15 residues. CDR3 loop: CSVDSRDSYQETQYF. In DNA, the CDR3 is TGCAGCGTTGATAGCCGGGACAGTTACCAAGAGACCCAGTACTTC.

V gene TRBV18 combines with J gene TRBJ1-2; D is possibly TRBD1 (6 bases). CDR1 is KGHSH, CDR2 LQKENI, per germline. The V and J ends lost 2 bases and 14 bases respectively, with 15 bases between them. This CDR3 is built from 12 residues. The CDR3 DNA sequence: TGTGCCAGCTCACCAGGAACAGGGAATAGAACCTTC. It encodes CASSPGTGNRTF.

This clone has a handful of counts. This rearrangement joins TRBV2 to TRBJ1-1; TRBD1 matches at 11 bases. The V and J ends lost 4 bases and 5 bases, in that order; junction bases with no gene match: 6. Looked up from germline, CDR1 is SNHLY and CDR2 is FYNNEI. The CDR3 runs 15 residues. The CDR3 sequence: CASSVGQGAGTEAFF. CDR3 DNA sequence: TGTGCCAGCAGTGTTGGACAGGGGGCTGGAACTGAAGCTTTCTTT. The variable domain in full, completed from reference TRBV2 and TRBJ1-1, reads EPEVTQTPSHQVTQMGQEVILRCVPISNHLYFYWYRQILGQKVEFLVSFYNNEISEKSEIFDDQFSVERPDGSNFTLKIRSTKLEDSAMYFCASSVGQGAGTEAFFGQGTRLTVV.

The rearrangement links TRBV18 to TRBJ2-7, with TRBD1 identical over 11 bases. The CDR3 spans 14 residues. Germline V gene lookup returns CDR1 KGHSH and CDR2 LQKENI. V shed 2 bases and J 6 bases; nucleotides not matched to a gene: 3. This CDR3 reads CASSPGQGAGEQYF. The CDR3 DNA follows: TGTGCCAGCTCACCAGGACAGGGGGCAGGCGAGCAGTACTTC.

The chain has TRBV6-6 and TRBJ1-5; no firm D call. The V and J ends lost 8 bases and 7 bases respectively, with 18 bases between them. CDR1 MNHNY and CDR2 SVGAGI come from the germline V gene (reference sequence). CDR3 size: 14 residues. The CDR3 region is CASSPEGPRQPQHF. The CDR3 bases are TGTGCCAGCTCTCCGGAGGGCCCGCGGCAGCCCCAGCATTTT.

CDR3 bases: TGTGCCAGCAGTTGGGACAGGCCCCCAGGGGAGCAGTTCTTC. Translating gives CASSWDRPPGEQFF. The chain is built from TRBV6-2 or TRBV6-3 and TRBJ2-1, with 8 bases lining up with TRBD1. Germline assignment: CDR1 MNHEY and CDR2 SVGEGT. The CDR3 consists of 14 residues. V trimming: 4 bases; J trimming: 10 bases; junction bases outside the gene matches: 9.

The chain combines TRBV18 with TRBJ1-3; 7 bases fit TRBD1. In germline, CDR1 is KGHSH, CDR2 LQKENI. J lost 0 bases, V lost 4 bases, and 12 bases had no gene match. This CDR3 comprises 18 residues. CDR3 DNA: TGTGCCAGCTCACGGGCCCCCGGACAGGCTTTCTCTGGAAACACCATATATTTT. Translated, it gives CASSRAPGQAFSGNTIYF.

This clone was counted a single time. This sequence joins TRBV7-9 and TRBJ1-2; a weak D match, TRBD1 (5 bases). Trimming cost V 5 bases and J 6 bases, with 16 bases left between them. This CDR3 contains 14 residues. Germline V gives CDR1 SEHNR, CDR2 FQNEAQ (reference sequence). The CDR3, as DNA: TGTGCCAGCAGCCCTCGTTCAGGGTGGGATGGCTACACCTTC. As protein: CASSPRSGWDGYTF.